This paragraph covers one T cell receptor (beta chain) sequence. No cognate antigen has been identified for it. The record has no base qualities; no much larger clone is one base away. The source of the sample is a study of cytomegalovirus exposure and HLA in healthy donors (dated 2017 in TCRdb). Concerning the study at large: In an earlier analysis of approximately 500 of the donors, 276 Gb of sequence data and 90 million to 120 million unique TCR beta sequences from about 179 million T cells were reported. Because of strong linkage in the cohort, roughly five DR-DQ haplotypes were treated as single units for association and clustering. On average, about 240,000 unique TCR beta nucleotide sequences were sequenced per donor among 398 genotyped donors of the cohort, with roughly a sixth of those sequences being non-productive. In an earlier analysis of roughly 580 of the donors, high-throughput TCR beta sequencing was used to judge whether each TCR beta V gene segment behaved as functional or pseudogenic. The study aimed to test whether signatures of past pathogen exposure could be identified by cataloging public T cell receptors. A later genetic analysis used genome-wide SNP genotypes for about three fifths of the roughly 700 donors, treating that subset as a discovery cohort. In the later analysis, no new phenotypic data were used to find candidate immune exposures; instead, reliance was placed on TCR beta sequences and their occurrence across donors. Alongside the repertoire data, information on donor age, sex, ethnicity and CMV serostatus was compiled. An early release that covered about 600 HLA-typed donors contained approximately 300 gigabases of sequencing data and tens of millions of unique TCR sequences. Both class I and class II loci were covered by HLA typing, at four-digit resolution. The study combined high-throughput TCR immunosequencing, statistical association of individual TCRs with disease status, and machine learning to predict cytomegalovirus infection status. Typing coverage differed by locus: A, B, C, DRB1 and DQB1 were typed in roughly 620-630 donors, DQA1 in roughly 510, DPA1 in 600 to 610, and DPB1 in 400 to 480. Every repertoire in the discovery cohort had been generated on one and the same sequencing platform. The study profiled the T cell repertoires of fewer than 850 subjects by immunosequencing and related them to cytomegalovirus serostatus. Of the roughly 400 genotyped donors, roughly 80% fell in the genetic ancestry cluster associated with self-reported Caucasian donors. In a later analysis, previously published TCR beta repertoires from more than 500 donors were re-analyzed and high-resolution HLA genotyping was added so that TCR occurrence patterns could be studied. In addition to the first cohort of 500 to 850 subjects, a separate validation cohort of 130 or so different subjects was used.

The CDR3 goes from the cysteine to the phenylalanine over 11 residues. Only the CDR3 portion is preserved as DNA: 33 bases, with reading frame beginning at the first base. CDR1 and CDR2, looked up from the germline V gene (reference sequence), are MNHEY and SMNVEV. At the junction V is shortened by 7 bases and J by 8 bases, with 8 bases in between. In total, 500 to 700 healthy bone marrow donors made up the cohort. At the time of sampling, all cohort members were nominally healthy, though unrecorded immune exposures were likely present. The donor tested CMV seronegative and was one of the 352 seronegative cohort members. A peripheral blood sample was provided by each donor, and peripheral blood mononuclear cells were used for TCR beta sequencing. The Qiagen DNeasy Blood Extraction Kit was used to extract genomic DNA from the blood cell samples. The library came from the immunoSEQ multiplex PCR assay. A mixture of 60 forward primers for TCR Vbeta segments and 13 reverse primers for TCR Jbeta segments was used in the multiplex PCR. A multiplex PCR assay on genomic DNA amplified the CDR3 region of rearranged TCR beta genes. Amplified TCR beta libraries were sequenced as 87-base-pair reads on the Illumina HiSeq System. The paper's data handling went like this. A later analysis tallied roughly 76 million unique TCR beta chains across the 666 repertoires, and about 10 million of those chains were shared by two or more donors. Raw reads were error-corrected and collapsed into unique sequences by a nearest-neighbor algorithm in which closely related sequences were merged to remove PCR and sequencing errors. To assign V, D and J gene segments, CDR3 sequences were aligned to IMGT reference sequences. For a sequence to be retained, a match of at least six nucleotides was required to both a V gene segment and a J gene segment. Rearrangements were classified as productive when the CDR3 lacked stop codons and remained in frame with V and J, and all other rearrangements were classified as non-productive. Following IMGT convention, CDR3 was defined as the stretch from the second conserved V-encoded cysteine to the conserved J-encoded phenylalanine. Sequences without an unambiguous match to a single V gene segment were excluded from the earlier analysis of a few hundred of the donors. In an earlier analysis of 587 of the donors, a V segment was called functional when productive rearrangements were above 56.7%, and segregating when the standard deviation between donors exceeded 5%. A statistical classification framework was developed to diagnose cytomegalovirus status using the catalog of TCR beta chain sequences. In a later analysis, TCR nucleotide sequences were compared against IMGT/GENE-DB human TR gene sequences so that V and J genes could be assigned. In a later analysis, CDR3 sequences and most-parsimonious VDJ recombination scenarios were assigned using the TCRdist pipeline. A later analysis defined each TCR beta chain by its CDR3 amino acid sequence plus V-gene family, and excluded reads lacking a unique V-gene family. As a way to deal with suspected cross-contamination and a sequencing artifact, a later analysis dropped approximately 590 nucleotide sequences that were highly shared and had low generation probability. In a later analysis, a clonal expansion index was calculated for each public chain from normalized within-repertoire ranks of inferred template counts. A later analysis computed generation probabilities with a VDJ recombination model fitted to out-of-frame rearrangements, and checked the results against IGoR. In a later analysis, hypergeometric tests were used to score TCR-TCR, TCR-HLA and TCR-CMV co-occurrence, with a repertoire-size bias correction applied to TCR pairs. A later analysis estimated false discovery rates by permuting HLA or CMV assignments 20 times. In a later analysis, co-occurring TCRs were grouped using DBSCAN, with TCRdist sequence similarity added in when clustering inside HLA-allele-positive subsets. Co-occurrence clustering excluded repertoires with fewer than 30,000 or more than 120,000 public chains, plus five with anomalous nucleotide sharing. Not all clones reach the TCRdb copy of this immuneACCESS table, which keeps in-frame sequences only. Checked studies attribute under half of the gap to unresolved V genes and leave the rest unexplained. V and J calls and clone size are as listed in that table; D and trimming were resolved from the DNA. Present in this sample are roughly 120,000 clones, roughly four fifths of which were seen just once. Jointly, the top ten make up 1.5% to 2% of the sample.

The paper as a whole reports these results and caveats: Several of the top co-occurrence clusters appeared to be linked to parvovirus B19, influenza, CMV and Epstein-Barr virus, according to a later analysis. The presence/absence analyses assumed that sequencing depth was roughly uniform across donors, and that assumption may not be true. Compared with equally common non-associated chains, HLA-associated TCR beta chains in a later analysis were more clonally expanded and had lower generation probabilities. It was suggested by the authors that the approach could potentially be generalized to other disease states and immunological phenotypes. Across donors, most TCR sequences were observed very rarely, whereas some public TCRs were present in many individuals. The cohort was sequenced for TCR beta chains only, and without alpha or paired-chain data the features that could be detected were limited. In a later genetic analysis, a missense DCLRE1C variant was associated with V-gene and J-gene trimming of TCR beta chains, and the association was replicated in an independent cohort. Immune exposure information for the cohort was limited to CMV serostatus. Specific HLA alleles were associated with roughly 16,000 TCR beta sequences at a false discovery rate of 0.05 in a later analysis. Some IMGT-functional V segments, including TRBV6-2 and TRBV6-3, could not be told apart with the 87-base-pair reads, so those segments were excluded. Cytomegalovirus status was reported to be diagnosed by the classifier with high specificity and sensitivity in both the original and validation cohorts. A further reported finding was that TCR beta sequences accurately predicted the HLA-A and HLA-B alleles for most subjects in the first cohort. Assigning TCR associations to individual alleles was difficult when HLA alleles, especially DR and DQ, strongly co-occurred. A later genetic analysis reported fewer N-insertions in productive TCRs among donors in an Asian-associated ancestry cluster than the roughly 700-donor mean. Because HLA typing was missing for some donors at each locus, association tests included only the typed subset. In a later analysis, most CMV-associated TCR beta chains were found to appear HLA-restricted, with HLA associations seemingly driven largely by CMV exposure. Linkage disequilibrium might explain the correlated functional status among segregating V segments, but an unknown experimental factor could not be ruled out. A cluster of highly shared sequence variants was judged likely to represent a technical artifact of the sequencing pipeline. In a later analysis, TCR association rates were found to vary across HLA loci, with the most associated TCRs seen for DRB1 alleles and the fewest for HLA-C alleles. Three of the identified cytomegalovirus-associated TCR beta chains were confirmed in vitro to be specific for cytomegalovirus antigens. Because counts were too low, seventeen rarely observed V segments, including chromosome 9 orphons, were left out of the earlier analysis of a few hundred of the donors. The study listed 164 TCR beta chains as associated with cytomegalovirus. An earlier analysis of 587 of the donors showed that most TCR beta V segments appeared in productive rearrangements either about 87% or about 30% of the time, which broadly matched IMGT annotations.

This clonotype originated in a man aged 40-50 years in good health and CMV-seronegative. This sequence uses TRBV27 and TRBJ2-2, with TRBD1 as a weak D call on 6 bases. Input material: PBMCs. The CDR3 region: CASIDRGELFF. The DNA reads as follows: TGTGCCAGCATTGACAGGGGGGAGCTGTTTTTT.